Sequencing of this T cell receptor beta chain was carried out in a study of blood T cells in healthy people across ages. On this clonotype: Its target is not known.

Study outcomes and limitations: Whereas aged donors had fewer naive CD4+ cells, long-lived donors had more of them and higher diversity.

Together with a sample-barcoded 5' primer, a J-beta primer mix was included in a second PCR lasting roughly 6 to 12 cycles. Each TCR beta cDNA got a 12-nucleotide random molecular identifier. A single record per CDR3 protein comes from TCRdb applying MiXCR to the 5' RACE reads. This repertoire shows 1.4 million to 1.5 million distinct CDR3 sequences, about 43% found once; its top ten account for 7.9%. V lost 9 bases and J 3 bases, leaving 11 bases between the germline ends. The length of the CDR3 is 12 residues. CDR1 and CDR2 (germline): SGHRS, YFSETQ. This clonotype was obtained from a woman younger than 35 in good health. Material: blood. The rearrangement links TRBV5-1 to TRBJ2-3, with TRBD2 as a possible D gene (6 bases). CDR3 residues: CANSLATDTQYF. CDR3 nucleotides: TGCGCCAACAGTCTAGCGACAGATACGCAGTATTTT. The full variable domain, rest sourced from reference TRBV5-1 and TRBJ2-3, is KAGVTQTPRYLIKTRGQQVTLSCSPISGHRSVSWYQQTPGQGLQFLFEYFSETQRNKGNFPGRFSGRQFSNSRSEMNVSTLELGDSALYLCANSLATDTQYFGPGTRLTVL.